The 18 T cell receptor beta chains in this list originate from one sample, sequenced in a study of T cells in tumors after PD-1 blockade (dated by TCRdb to the late 2010s). Preparation of the library involved the immunoSEQ multiplex PCR assay. TCRdb retrieved this table from immuneACCESS and kept in-frame rearrangements only. Not all clones are present; in checked studies, unresolved V genes account for under half, and no reason is known for the remainder. The sample includes approximately 63,000 clones, with roughly 70% observed a single time. About 4.4% of the sample goes to the ten largest clones. According to the study, the label for this sample's time point signals: after anti-PD-1 therapy. The sequences come from PBMCs, collected after anti-PD-1 treatment. Every receptor here comes from a human donor with basal cell carcinoma.

CDR3 in DNA: TGTGCCAGTAGTATAAGGAGGACAGGAGACTCTGGGGCCAACGTCCTGACTTTC. Amino acid sequence: CASSIRRTGDSGANVLTF. V is TRBV19 and J is TRBJ2-6; 7 nucleotides align to TRBD1. Unmatched junction bases numbered 7, after V lost 2 bases and J lost 0 bases. Germline CDR1 LNHDA, CDR2 SQIVND (reference sequence). CDR3 length equals 18 residues. Full variable domain (missing parts from reference TRBV19 and TRBJ2-6): DGGITQSPKYLFRKEGQNVTLSCEQNLNHDAMYWYRQDPGQGLRLIYYSQIVNDFQKGDIAEGYSVSREKKESFPLTVTSAQKNPTAFYLCASSIRRTGDSGANVLTFGAGSRLTVL.

With respect to this clone: One junction end disagrees with the germline gene, perhaps due to a read error. The V gene is TRBV6-4, the J gene TRBJ2-1; 7 bases agree with TRBD1. The V gene's germline CDR1 is MRHNA and CDR2 SNTAGT. There are 17 residues in the CDR3. This CDR3 is CASSYSLRQGVYNEQFF. CDR3 in DNA: TGTGCCAGCAGTTACTCGCTAAGGCAGGGGGTTTACAATGAGCAGTTCTTC.

The V gene is TRBV7-2, the J gene TRBJ1-2, with TRBD1 identical over 10 bases. The length of the CDR3 is 16 residues. Germline V gene data show CDR1 as SGHTA and CDR2 as FQGNSA. The V and J ends lost 5 bases and 6 bases, in that order; junction bases with no gene match: 12. CDR3 DNA sequence: TGTGCCAGCAGCGACCGGGACAGGGGAAATTTGGATGGCTACACCTTC. It encodes CASSDRDRGNLDGYTF.

This sequence joins TRBV4-2 and TRBJ2-5, with 7 bases that match TRBD1. The CDR3 is 18 residues long. The V gene end was trimmed by 1 base and the J gene end by 0 bases; junction bases not matched to a gene: 11. Germline CDR1 LGHNA, CDR2 YNFKEQ. Here the CDR3 DNA reads TGTGCCAGCAGCCAAGGGCTTTACAGGGGAACGAACCAAGAGACCCAGTACTTC. Translating gives CASSQGLYRGTNQETQYF.

The rearrangement joins TRBV19 to TRBJ2-5; 9 nucleotides line up with TRBD2. V shed 5 bases and J 2 bases; nucleotides not matched to a gene: 3. This CDR3 comprises 14 residues. Germline V gene data show CDR1 as LNHDA and CDR2 as SQIVND (reference sequence). The CDR3 region has the DNA TGTGCCAGTAGTGCTAGCGGGGTTCAAGAGACCCAGTACTTC. This sequence encodes CASSASGVQETQYF.

The chain combines TRBV5-1 with TRBJ2-3; 9 positions match TRBD1. The germline V gene encodes CDR1 SGHRS and CDR2 YFSETQ. The CDR3 covers 17 residues. The V and J ends lost 4 bases and 4 bases, in that order; junction bases with no gene match: 13. CDR3 protein: CASSPGTGQGTADTQYF. For the CDR3, the DNA is TGCGCCAGCAGCCCCGGAACTGGACAGGGGACAGCAGATACGCAGTATTTT.

The chain carries TRBV12-3 or TRBV12-4 and TRBJ2-7; D uncertain. CDR3 length equals 12 residues. V was shortened by 6 bases and J by 5 bases, with 11 bases between the two germline ends. CDR3 bases: TGTGCCAGCAGCCCAACGGACCACGAGCAGTACTTC. It specifies CASSPTDHEQYF.

V gene TRBV10-3 combines with J gene TRBJ2-7, with 10 bases identical to TRBD1. V lost 5 bases to trimming and J lost 3 bases; unmatched junction nucleotides: 7. Germline CDR1 is ENHRY and CDR2 is SYGVKD. This CDR3 is 15 amino acids long. CDR3 nucleotides: TGTGCCATCAGTTCCCCTAGGACAGGGGGCTACGAGCAGTACTTC. Translation gives CAISSPRTGGYEQYF.

In this sample, this clone turned up a few times. The V gene is TRBV2, the J gene TRBJ2-5; unclear D gene. V dropped 4 bases and J dropped 4 bases, with 4 bases sitting between them. The CDR3 loop spans 11 amino acids. Germline V gives CDR1 SNHLY, CDR2 FYNNEI. CDR3 amino acids: CASSVLETQYF. The CDR3 coding sequence is TGTGCCAGCAGTGTATTAGAGACCCAGTACTTC.

This clone is medium-sized. V is TRBV27 and J is TRBJ1-6; TRBD1 aligns across 7 bases. The germline V gene has CDR1 MNHEY and CDR2 SMNVEV (reference sequence). V lost 7 bases to trimming and J lost 7 bases; unmatched junction nucleotides: 7. The CDR3 spans 14 residues. CDR3 amino acids: CASNVQGPNSPLHF. CDR3 bases: TGTGCCAGCAACGTACAGGGGCCCAATTCACCCCTCCACTTT.

The CDR3 loop reads CASNQRGGRETQYF. The CDR3 bases are TGTGCCAGTAACCAGCGGGGGGGCCGGGAGACCCAGTACTTC. The J gene is TRBJ2-5, the V gene TRBV27; 10 bases map to TRBD2. The CDR3 consists of 14 residues. Losses at the gene ends were 9 bases for V and 5 bases for J; bases not matched to a gene: 9. Germline V gives CDR1 MNHEY, CDR2 SMNVEV (reference sequence).

The gene calls are TRBV9 and TRBJ2-1; D call uncertain. Trimming cost V 3 bases and J 0 bases, with 7 bases left between them. Germline CDR1 is SGDLS and CDR2 is YYNGEE. The length of the CDR3 is 14 residues. CDR3 DNA: TGTGCCAGCAGCGCGGGTCACTCCTACAATGAGCAGTTCTTC. Protein sequence: CASSAGHSYNEQFF.

V usage is TRBV5-5 and J usage is TRBJ1-5, with 8 bases lining up with TRBD1. From germline, CDR1 is SGHKS and CDR2 YYEKEE (reference sequence). This CDR3 contains 17 residues. J gave up 0 bases and V 5 bases, and 10 bases lay outside the gene matches. This chain's CDR3 is CASSLGQGTLSNQPQHF. CDR3 bases: TGTGCCAGCAGTCTTGGACAGGGAACCCTTAGCAATCAGCCCCAGCATTTT.

The rearrangement links TRBV7-2 to TRBJ1-6; 7 bases are shared with TRBD1. V was pared by 5 bases and J by 8 bases, with 6 bases of the junction left unmatched. Germline CDR1 is SGHTA and CDR2 is FQGNSA. The CDR3 contains 14 residues. CDR3 bases: TGTGCCAGCAGCCAGTCGACAGGGTATTCACCCCTCCACTTT. Protein sequence: CASSQSTGYSPLHF.

This chain uses TRBV18 with TRBJ2-7, with TRBD1 identical over 10 bases. Germline values: CDR1 KGHSH, CDR2 LQKENI. The V and J ends lost 3 bases and 6 bases, in that order; junction bases with no gene match: 8. The CDR3 is 15 amino acids. CDR3 sequence (DNA): TGTGCCAGCTCACCCCCGGGACAGGGGTCGAGCGAGCAGTACTTC. It is translated as CASSPPGQGSSEQYF. The entire variable domain, with the rest obtained from reference TRBV18 and TRBJ2-7, is as follows: NAGVMQNPRHLVRRRGQEARLRCSPMKGHSHVYWYRQLPEEGLKFMVYLQKENIIDESGMPKERFSAEFPKEGPSILRIQQVVRGDSAAYFCASSPPGQGSSEQYFGPGTRLTVT.

V is TRBV19 and J is TRBJ1-5, with D maybe TRBD1 (6 bases). CDR3 length: 15 amino acids. CDR1 and CDR2 from the germline V gene are LNHDA and SQIVND (reference sequence). V dropped 5 bases and J dropped 8 bases, with 19 bases sitting between them. The CDR3 DNA follows: TGTGCCAGTAGTCTGGCAGGGGCTCCTACGGAGCCCCAGCATTTT. This encodes CASSLAGAPTEPQHF. The variable domain in full, completed from reference TRBV19 and TRBJ1-5, reads DGGITQSPKYLFRKEGQNVTLSCEQNLNHDAMYWYRQDPGQGLRLIYYSQIVNDFQKGDIAEGYSVSREKKESFPLTVTSAQKNPTAFYLCASSLAGAPTEPQHFGDGTRLSIL.

In this sample, this clone turned up a few times. The chain uses TRBV3-1 (or the pseudogene TRBV3-2) and TRBJ1-2; D is possibly TRBD1 (5 bases). This CDR3 contains 15 residues. Germline V CDR1 and CDR2: LGHDT, YNNKEL (reference sequence). Trimming pared 4 bases from V and 7 bases from J, leaving 19 bases between. The CDR3 bases are TGTGCCAGCAGCCTTCTGGACGTTACGAGGGGTGGCTACACCTTC. This encodes CASSLLDVTRGGYTF.

This sequence joins TRBV19 and TRBJ1-4; D is undetermined. The germline V gene encodes CDR1 LNHDA and CDR2 SQIVND (reference sequence). This CDR3 is 13 amino acids long. Trimming removed 7 bases at V and 5 bases at J, with 11 bases between. CDR3 DNA sequence: TGTGCCAGTAAAGGGCAGAAAAATGAAAAACTGTTTTTT. This codes for CASKGQKNEKLFF.